This paragraph covers one TCR beta chain sequence. No cognate antigen has been identified for it. TCR repertoire donors were approximately 11 juvenile idiopathic arthritis patients with active disease who had not reached inactive disease, 3 polyarticular and 8 oligoarticular. The TCR-sequenced patients had a median age of approximately 12 years (range about 2.3-22.9) and median disease duration of approximately seven years (range 0.2-19.1). Samples for TCR repertoire analysis came from two centres in Italy. Peripheral blood mononuclear cells were isolated using a Histopaque-1077 density gradient and were cryopreserved in 90% FCS with about 10% DMSO. Library preparation used the immunoSEQ multiplex PCR assay. TCRbeta CDR3 sequencing was carried out by Adaptive Biotechnologies. Per the authors' processing: Repertoire similarity was assessed using the Chao-modified Jaccard index and the median clonotype overlap from 200 random subsamples at equal sample size. Similarity analyses were performed using either productive nucleotide sequences or in silico-translated amino acid sequences. Hierarchical clustering with single linkage and t-SNE based on Chao-modified Jaccard distances were used to compare repertoires. Repertoire diversity was assessed with the Renyi index over a range of alpha values after the sample sizes were normalised. This immuneACCESS table, as held by TCRdb, lists in-frame sequences with V and J called but not all clones. Of the missing ones, under half trace to an unresolved V gene in checked studies; the others have no known cause. That table supplies the V and J calls and clone size; D and trimming were determined from the DNA. The table of this sample itemizes over 9,000 clones. Of the sample, over 2% falls within the top ten clones.

This entry is derived from a study of synovial regulatory T cells in juvenile arthritis (dated by TCRdb to the mid-2010s). In terms of the full investigation: Among the sequenced patients, a few were classified as therapy-naive, methotrexate plus infliximab was given to one, methotrexate was given to several, and treatment information was unavailable for one. The TCR repertoire comparisons covered Treg and Teff subsets from around ten JIA patients with active disease. Effector T cell subsets from the study cohort were also sequenced for comparisons, but the Treg dataset by itself includes only blood Treg cells and synovial fluid Treg cells. The study compared TCRbeta CDR3 repertoires of blood iaTreg cells, other blood Treg cells and synovial fluid Treg cells from matched patient samples.

For CDR1 and CDR2, the germline V gene lists SQVTM and ANQGSEA. Spanning cysteine to phenylalanine, the CDR3 consists of 14 amino acids. No DNA is given. Study-level results and caveats: Synovial Treg cells shared more CDR3 sequences with iaTreg cells than with other blood Treg cells, and Chao-Jaccard similarity confirmed that synovial Treg cells were more closely related to iaTreg cells. iaTreg TCR repertoires were largely private across patients and partially overlapped with synovial Teff and blood CPL repertoires. TCR diversity was lower in blood iaTreg cells than in other blood Treg cells, which is consistent with antigen-driven expansion.

This sequence uses TRBV29-1 and TRBJ1-3. The sequence was obtained from a donor aged 2-29 years with juvenile idiopathic arthritis. Material: Treg cells from blood. The sample's cell subset or site, from its label and the paper: remaining (HLA-DR-negative) circulating blood Treg cells. The CDR3 region reads CSVVVGGSGNTIYF.